These T cell receptor beta chains were read from a single sample in a study of OX40 agonist ivuxolimab in advanced cancers. The protocol was immunoSEQ multiplex PCR, while the TCRdb copy is restricted to in-frame clones and leaves out a portion. The table has 20,000 to 25,000 clones, 65% to 85% seen once; the top ten hold 15% to 25%. The specimen was CD4+ or CD8+ T cells sorted from blood, collected in a trial of the OX40 agonist ivuxolimab. The source of these receptors is an adult with an advanced solid tumor such as melanoma, head and neck, liver or kidney cancer. CDR3s leave out the opening cysteine and the closing phenylalanine or tryptophan. The order of the fields is CDR3 protein, V gene, J gene.

ASGKPFILETQY	TRBV7-9	TRBJ2-5
ASSQGLVGVHEQY	TRBV4-3	TRBJ2-7
ASIKAGTPEQF	TRBV7-9	TRBJ2-1
ASSLDLLAGVYGEQF	TRBV7-8	TRBJ2-1
ASSVGGLPTEQY	TRBV9	TRBJ2-7
ASSYSTGNQPQH	TRBV6-5	TRBJ1-5
ASQTGGVVIEKLF	TRBV6-1	TRBJ1-4
ASSRGSLGGFSEQF	TRBV5-1	TRBJ2-1
ASSSGGSGSIYEQY	TRBV28	TRBJ2-7
ASSPYRATEPSDTEAF	TRBV27	TRBJ1-1
ASSLGYEQY	TRBV5-4	TRBJ2-7
SAKTGGVYGYT	TRBV29-1	TRBJ1-2
ASSLGGTDTQY	TRBV28	TRBJ2-3
ASSVDSGNQPQH	TRBV9	TRBJ1-5
AISDGRTYEQY	TRBV10-3	TRBJ2-7
ASSLGLAGTDTQY	TRBV7-8	TRBJ2-3
ASSLRGQGANEQF	TRBV11-3	TRBJ2-1
ASNSLTGGSIEAF	TRBV5-6	TRBJ1-1
ASSLVDNQFYEQY	TRBV11-2	TRBJ2-7
SVVRNEQF	TRBV29-1	TRBJ2-1
ASSVTGNYGYT	TRBV4-1	TRBJ1-2
ASSSEGQGGSRF	TRBV5-5	TRBJ2-1
AWSRQGNTEAF	TRBV30	TRBJ1-1
ASSGPPETGYEQY	TRBV7-9	TRBJ2-7
ASSEAGEGSYGYT	TRBV6-1	TRBJ1-2
ASSSSAAYYGYT	TRBV5-5	TRBJ1-2
ASRMDRETTEAF	TRBV28	TRBJ1-1
ASKRGLGGYT	TRBV13	TRBJ1-2
ASSFRDRPNYGYT	TRBV28	TRBJ1-2
ASSSGSLYEQY	TRBV27	TRBJ2-7